The 3 T cell receptor beta chains presented below share a single source sample, sequenced in a study of blood T cell repertoires in COVID-19. The data were produced by immunoSEQ multiplex PCR, yet TCRdb's version contains in-frame clones alone and is incomplete. The sample has about 44,000 clones, 88% seen once. The source material was peripheral blood. The source is a woman aged 35 to 49 with acute or convalescent COVID-19.

The gene calls are TRBV30 and TRBJ1-5; D gene unclear. CDR1 and CDR2 (germline): GTSNPN, SVGIG (reference sequence). V shed 3 bases and J shed 2 bases, with 11 bases lying between them. CDR3 size: 14 residues. DNA of the CDR3: TGTGCCTGGAGCCCTCGATTAGGCAATCAGCCCCAGCATTTT. Protein product: CAWSPRLGNQPQHF.

The chain is built from TRBV19 and TRBJ1-2; tentative D call: TRBD1 (6 bases). CDR1 LNHDA and CDR2 SQIVND come from the germline V gene (reference sequence). The CDR3 is 13 amino acids. Trimming stripped 6 bases from V and 2 bases from J, with 10 bases between. This CDR3 reads CASSKTGNYGYTF. The DNA for the CDR3 is TGTGCCAGTAGCAAGACAGGCAACTATGGCTACACCTTC.

V gene TRBV2 combines with J gene TRBJ1-5; TRBD1 might be the D (5 bases). The CDR3 consists of 15 residues. The germline CDR1 and CDR2 sequences are SNHLY and FYNNEI. V was cut by 6 bases and J by 1 base, with 13 bases left in between. In DNA, the CDR3 is TGTGCCAGCAGCTCCAGGGATCTGAGCAATCAGCCCCAGCATTTT. It codes for CASSSRDLSNQPQHF.